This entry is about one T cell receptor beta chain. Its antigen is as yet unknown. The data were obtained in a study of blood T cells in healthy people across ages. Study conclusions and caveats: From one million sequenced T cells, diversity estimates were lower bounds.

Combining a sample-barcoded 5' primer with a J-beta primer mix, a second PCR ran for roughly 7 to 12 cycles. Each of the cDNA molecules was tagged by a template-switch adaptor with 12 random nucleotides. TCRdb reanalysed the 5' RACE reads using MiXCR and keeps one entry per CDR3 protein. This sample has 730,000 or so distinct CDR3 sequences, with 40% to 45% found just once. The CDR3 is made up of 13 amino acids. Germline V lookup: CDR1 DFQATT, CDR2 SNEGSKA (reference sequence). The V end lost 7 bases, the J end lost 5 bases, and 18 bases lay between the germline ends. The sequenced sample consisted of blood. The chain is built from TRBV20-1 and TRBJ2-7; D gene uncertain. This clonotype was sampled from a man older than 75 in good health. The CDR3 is CSGTRTRGNEQYF. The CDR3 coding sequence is TGCAGTGGGACGAGGACCCGAGGAAACGAGCAGTACTTC.